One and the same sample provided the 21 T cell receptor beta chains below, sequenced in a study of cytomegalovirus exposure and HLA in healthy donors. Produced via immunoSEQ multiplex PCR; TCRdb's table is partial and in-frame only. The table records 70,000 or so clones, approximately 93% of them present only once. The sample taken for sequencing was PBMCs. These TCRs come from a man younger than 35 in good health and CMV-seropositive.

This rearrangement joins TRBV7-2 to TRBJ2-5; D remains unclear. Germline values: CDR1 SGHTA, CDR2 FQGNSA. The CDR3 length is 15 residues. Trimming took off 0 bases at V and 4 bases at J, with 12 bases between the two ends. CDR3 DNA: TGTGCCAGCAGCTTAGCGGCCCGGTGGGCAGAGACCCAGTACTTC. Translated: CASSLAARWAETQYF. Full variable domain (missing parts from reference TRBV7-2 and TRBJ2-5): GAGVSQSPSNKVTEKGKDVELRCDPISGHTALYWYRQSLGQGLEFLIYFQGNSAPDKSGLPSDRFSAERTGGSVSTLTIQRTQQEDSAVYLCASSLAARWAETQYFGPGTRLLVL.

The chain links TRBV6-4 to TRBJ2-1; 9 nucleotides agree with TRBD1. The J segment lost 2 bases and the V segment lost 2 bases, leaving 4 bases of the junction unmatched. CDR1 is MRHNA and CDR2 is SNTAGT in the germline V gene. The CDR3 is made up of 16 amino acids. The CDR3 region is CASSDGTGIPYNEQFF. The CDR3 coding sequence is TGTGCCAGCAGTGACGGGACAGGGATTCCCTACAATGAGCAGTTCTTC.

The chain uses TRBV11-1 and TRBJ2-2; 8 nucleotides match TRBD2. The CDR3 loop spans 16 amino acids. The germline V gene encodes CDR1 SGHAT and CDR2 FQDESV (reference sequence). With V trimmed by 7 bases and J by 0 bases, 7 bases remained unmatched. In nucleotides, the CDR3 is TGTGCCAGCATCAACTCGGGACTAGCGAACACCGGGGAGCTGTTTTTT. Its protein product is CASINSGLANTGELFF.

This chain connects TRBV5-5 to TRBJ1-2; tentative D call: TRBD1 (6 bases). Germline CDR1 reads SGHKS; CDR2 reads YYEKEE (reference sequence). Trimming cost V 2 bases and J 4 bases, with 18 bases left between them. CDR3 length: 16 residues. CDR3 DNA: TGTGCCAGCAGCTTCCTGGACAGCCCTGGGCCCTATGGCTACACCTTC. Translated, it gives CASSFLDSPGPYGYTF.

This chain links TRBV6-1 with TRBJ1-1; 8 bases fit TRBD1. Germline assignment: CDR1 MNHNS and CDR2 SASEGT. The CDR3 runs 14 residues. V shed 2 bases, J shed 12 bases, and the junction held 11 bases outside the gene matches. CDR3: CASSENYAGGFTFF. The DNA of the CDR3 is TGTGCCAGCAGTGAAAATTATGCAGGGGGCTTTACTTTCTTT.

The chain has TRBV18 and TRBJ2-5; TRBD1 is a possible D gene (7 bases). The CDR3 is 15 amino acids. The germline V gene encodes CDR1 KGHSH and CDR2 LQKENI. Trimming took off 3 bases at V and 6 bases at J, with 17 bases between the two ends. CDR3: CASSPGQGGGKTQYF. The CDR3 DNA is TGTGCCAGCTCACCGGGCCAGGGGGGCGGAAAGACCCAGTACTTC.

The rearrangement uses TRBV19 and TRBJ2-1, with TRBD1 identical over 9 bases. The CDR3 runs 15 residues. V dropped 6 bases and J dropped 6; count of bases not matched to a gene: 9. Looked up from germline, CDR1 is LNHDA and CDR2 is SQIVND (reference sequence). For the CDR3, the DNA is TGTGCCAGTAGATACACAGGGGGCTGGAGCAATGAGCAGTTCTTC. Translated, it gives CASRYTGGWSNEQFF.

CDR3 sequence: CASEDRGGQPQHF. DNA for the CDR3: TGTGCCAGCGAGGACAGGGGTGGCCAGCCCCAGCATTTT. The genes are TRBV19 and TRBJ1-5; 9 bases agree with TRBD1. CDR1 LNHDA and CDR2 SQIVND come from the germline V gene (reference sequence). V shed 9 bases, J shed 7 bases, and the junction held 7 bases outside the gene matches. The CDR3 extends over 13 amino acids.

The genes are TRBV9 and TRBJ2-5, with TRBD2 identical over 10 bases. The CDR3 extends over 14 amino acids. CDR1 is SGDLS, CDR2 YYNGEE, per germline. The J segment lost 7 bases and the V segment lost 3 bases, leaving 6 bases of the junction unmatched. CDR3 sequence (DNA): TGTGCCAGCAGCGAGGGGACTAGCGAAGGGACCCAGTACTTC. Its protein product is CASSEGTSEGTQYF.

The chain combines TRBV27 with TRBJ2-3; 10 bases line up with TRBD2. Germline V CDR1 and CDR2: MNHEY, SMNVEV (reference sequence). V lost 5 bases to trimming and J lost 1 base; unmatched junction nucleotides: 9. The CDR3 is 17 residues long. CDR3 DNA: TGTGCCAGCAGTACCCCAGCGGGAGGGCCCCGCACAGATACGCAGTATTTT. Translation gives CASSTPAGGPRTDTQYF.

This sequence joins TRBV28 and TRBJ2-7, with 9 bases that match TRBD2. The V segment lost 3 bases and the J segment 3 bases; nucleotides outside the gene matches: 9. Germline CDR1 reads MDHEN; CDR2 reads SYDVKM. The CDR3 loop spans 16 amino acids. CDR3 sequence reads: CASSFSVAGAGYEQYF. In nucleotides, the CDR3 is TGTGCCAGCAGTTTTTCCGTAGCGGGAGCAGGCTACGAGCAGTACTTC.

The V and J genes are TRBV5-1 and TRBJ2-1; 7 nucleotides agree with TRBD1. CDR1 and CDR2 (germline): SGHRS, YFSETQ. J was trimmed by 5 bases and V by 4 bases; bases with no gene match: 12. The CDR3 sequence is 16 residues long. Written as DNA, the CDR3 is TGCGCCAGCAGCACATATACAGGGGCCGCCAACAATGAGCAGTTCTTC. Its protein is CASSTYTGAANNEQFF.

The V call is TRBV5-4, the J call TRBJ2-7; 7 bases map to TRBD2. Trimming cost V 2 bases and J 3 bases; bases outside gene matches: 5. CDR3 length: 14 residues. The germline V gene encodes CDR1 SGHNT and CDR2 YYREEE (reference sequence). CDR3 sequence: CASSLPERDYEQYF. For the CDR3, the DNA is TGTGCCAGCAGCTTACCAGAGCGGGACTACGAGCAGTACTTC.

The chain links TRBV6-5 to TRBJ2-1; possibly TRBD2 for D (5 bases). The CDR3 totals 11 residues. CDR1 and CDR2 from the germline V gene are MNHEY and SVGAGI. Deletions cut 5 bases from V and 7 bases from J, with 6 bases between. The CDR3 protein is CASSQRNEQFF. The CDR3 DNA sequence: TGTGCCAGCAGTCAGCGGAATGAGCAGTTCTTC.

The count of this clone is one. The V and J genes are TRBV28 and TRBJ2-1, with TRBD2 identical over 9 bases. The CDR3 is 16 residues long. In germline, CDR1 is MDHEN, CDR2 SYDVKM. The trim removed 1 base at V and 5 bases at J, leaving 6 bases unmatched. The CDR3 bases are TGTGCCAGCAGTTTATATCTAGCGGGAAAGGACAATGAGCAGTTCTTC. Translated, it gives CASSLYLAGKDNEQFF.

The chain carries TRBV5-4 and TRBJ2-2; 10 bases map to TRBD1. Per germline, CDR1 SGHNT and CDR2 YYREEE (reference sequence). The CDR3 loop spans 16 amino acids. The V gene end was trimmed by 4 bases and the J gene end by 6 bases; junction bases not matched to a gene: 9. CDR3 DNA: TGTGCCAGCAGCCCCAGCGGGACAGGGGTACCCGGGGAGCTGTTTTTT. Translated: CASSPSGTGVPGELFF.

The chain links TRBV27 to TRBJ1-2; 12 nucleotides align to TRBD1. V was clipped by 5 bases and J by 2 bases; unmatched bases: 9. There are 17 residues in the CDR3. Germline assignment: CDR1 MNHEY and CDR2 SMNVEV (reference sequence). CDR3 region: CASSPGTGGGRNYGYTF. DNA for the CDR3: TGTGCCAGCAGTCCCGGGACAGGGGGCGGTCGGAACTATGGCTACACCTTC.

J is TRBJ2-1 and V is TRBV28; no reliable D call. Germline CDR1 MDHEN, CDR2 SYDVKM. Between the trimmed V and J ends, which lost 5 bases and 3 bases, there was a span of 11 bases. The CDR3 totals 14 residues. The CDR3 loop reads CASSDTAGYNEQFF. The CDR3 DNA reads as TGTGCCAGCAGTGACACCGCCGGCTACAATGAGCAGTTCTTC.

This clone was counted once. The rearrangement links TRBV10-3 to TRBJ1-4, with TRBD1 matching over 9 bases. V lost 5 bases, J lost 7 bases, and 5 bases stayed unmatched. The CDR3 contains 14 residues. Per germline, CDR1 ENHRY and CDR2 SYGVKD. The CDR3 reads CAISSTGGGEKLFF. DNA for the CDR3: TGTGCCATCAGTTCGACAGGGGGAGGTGAAAAACTGTTTTTT.

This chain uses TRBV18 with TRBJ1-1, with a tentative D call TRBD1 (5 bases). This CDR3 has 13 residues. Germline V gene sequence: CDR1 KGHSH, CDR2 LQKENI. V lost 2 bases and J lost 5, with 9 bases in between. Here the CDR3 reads CASSPGGVTEAFF. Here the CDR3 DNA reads TGTGCCAGCTCACCAGGAGGGGTTACTGAAGCTTTCTTT.

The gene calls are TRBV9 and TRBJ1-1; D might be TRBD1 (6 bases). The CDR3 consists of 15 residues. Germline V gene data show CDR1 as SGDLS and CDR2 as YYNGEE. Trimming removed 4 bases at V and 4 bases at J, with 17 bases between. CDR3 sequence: CASSPQRGGGTEAFF. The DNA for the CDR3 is TGTGCCAGCAGCCCTCAACGGGGAGGGGGCACTGAAGCTTTCTTT. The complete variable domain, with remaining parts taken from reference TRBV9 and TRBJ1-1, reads DSGVTQTPKHLITATGQRVTLRCSPRSGDLSVYWYQQSLDQGLQFLIQYYNGEERAKGNILERFSAQQFPDLHSELNLSSLELGDSALYFCASSPQRGGGTEAFFGQGTRLTVV.